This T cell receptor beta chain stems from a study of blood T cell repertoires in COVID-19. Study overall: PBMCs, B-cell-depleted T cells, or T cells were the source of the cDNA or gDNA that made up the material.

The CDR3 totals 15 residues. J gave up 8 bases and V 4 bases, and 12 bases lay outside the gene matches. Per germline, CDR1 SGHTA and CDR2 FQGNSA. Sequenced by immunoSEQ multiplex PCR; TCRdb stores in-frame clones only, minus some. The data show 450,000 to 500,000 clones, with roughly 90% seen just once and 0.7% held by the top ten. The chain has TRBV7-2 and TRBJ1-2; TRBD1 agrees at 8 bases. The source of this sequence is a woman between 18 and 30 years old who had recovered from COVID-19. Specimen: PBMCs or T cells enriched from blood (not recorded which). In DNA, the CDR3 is TGTGCCAGCAGCTCCCCCGCGGACAGGGCGGGAGGCTACACCTTC. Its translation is CASSSPADRAGGYTF.